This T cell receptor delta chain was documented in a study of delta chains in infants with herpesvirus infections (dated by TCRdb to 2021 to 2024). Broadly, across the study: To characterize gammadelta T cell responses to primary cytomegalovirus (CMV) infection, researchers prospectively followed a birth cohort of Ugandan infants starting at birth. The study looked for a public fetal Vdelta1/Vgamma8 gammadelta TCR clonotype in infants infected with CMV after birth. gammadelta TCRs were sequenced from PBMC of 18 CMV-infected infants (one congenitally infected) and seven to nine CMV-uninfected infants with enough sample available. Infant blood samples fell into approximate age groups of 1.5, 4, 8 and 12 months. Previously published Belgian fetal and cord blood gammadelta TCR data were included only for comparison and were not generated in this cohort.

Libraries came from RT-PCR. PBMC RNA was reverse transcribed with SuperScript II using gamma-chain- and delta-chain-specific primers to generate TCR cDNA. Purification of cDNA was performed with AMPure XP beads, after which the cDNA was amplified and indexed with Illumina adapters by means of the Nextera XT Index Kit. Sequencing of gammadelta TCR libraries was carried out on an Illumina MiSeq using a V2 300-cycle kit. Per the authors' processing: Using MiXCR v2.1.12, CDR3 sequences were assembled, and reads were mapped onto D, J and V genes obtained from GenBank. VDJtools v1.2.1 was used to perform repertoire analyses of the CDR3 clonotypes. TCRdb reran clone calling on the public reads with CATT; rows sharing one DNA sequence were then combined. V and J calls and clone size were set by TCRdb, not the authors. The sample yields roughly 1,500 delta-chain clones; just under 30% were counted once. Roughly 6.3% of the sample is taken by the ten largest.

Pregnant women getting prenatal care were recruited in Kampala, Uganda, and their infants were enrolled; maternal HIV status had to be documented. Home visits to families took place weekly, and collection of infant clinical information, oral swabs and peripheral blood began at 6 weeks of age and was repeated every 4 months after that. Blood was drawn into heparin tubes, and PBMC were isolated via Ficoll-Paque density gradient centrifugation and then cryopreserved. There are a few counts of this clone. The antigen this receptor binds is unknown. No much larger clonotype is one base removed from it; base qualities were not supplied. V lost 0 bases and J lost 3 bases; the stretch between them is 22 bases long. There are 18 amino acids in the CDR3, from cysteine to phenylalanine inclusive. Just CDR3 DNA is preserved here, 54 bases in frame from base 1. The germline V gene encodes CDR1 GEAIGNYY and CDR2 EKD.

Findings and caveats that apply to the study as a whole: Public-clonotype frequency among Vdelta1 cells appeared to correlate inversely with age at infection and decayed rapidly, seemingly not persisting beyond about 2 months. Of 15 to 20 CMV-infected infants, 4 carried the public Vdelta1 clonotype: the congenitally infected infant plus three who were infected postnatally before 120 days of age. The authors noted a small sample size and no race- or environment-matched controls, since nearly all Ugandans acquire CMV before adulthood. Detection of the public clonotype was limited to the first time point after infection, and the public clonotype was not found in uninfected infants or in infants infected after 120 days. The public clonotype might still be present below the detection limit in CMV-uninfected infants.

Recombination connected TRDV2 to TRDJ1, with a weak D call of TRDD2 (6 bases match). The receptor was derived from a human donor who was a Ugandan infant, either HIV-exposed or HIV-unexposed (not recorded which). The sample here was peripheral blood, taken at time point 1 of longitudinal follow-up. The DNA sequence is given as TGTGCCTGTGACACCCGTTTTCCTAGAGAAAGCTGGCCCGATAAACTCATCTTT. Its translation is CACDTRFPRESWPDKLIF.